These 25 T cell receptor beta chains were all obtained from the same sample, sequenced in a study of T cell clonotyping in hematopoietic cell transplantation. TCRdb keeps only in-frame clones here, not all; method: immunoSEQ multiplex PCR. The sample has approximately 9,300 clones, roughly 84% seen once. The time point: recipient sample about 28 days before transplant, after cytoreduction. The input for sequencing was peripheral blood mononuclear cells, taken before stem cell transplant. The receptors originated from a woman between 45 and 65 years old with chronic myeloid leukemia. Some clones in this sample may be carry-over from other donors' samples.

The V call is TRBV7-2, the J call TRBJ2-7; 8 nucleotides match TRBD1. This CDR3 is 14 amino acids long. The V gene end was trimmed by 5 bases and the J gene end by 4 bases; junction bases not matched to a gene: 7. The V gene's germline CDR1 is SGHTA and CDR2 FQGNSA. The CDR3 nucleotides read TGTGCCAGCAGCCAGGGACAGGCCAATTACGAGCAGTACTTC. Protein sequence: CASSQGQANYEQYF.

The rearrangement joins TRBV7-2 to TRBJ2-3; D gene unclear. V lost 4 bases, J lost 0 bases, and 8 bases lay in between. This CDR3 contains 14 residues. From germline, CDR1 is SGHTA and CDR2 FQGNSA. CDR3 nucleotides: TGTGCCAGCAGCTCCTTTTCTAGCACAGATACGCAGTATTTT. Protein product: CASSSFSSTDTQYF.

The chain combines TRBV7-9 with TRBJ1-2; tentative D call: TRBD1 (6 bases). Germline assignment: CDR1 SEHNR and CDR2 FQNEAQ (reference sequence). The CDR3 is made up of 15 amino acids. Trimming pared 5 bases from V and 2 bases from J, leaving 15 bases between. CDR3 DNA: TGTGCCAGCAGCCCAACTTCAGGGGAGAACTATGGCTACACCTTC. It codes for CASSPTSGENYGYTF.

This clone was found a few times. The CDR3 is CASRSVEDYYGYTF. The CDR3 coding sequence is TGTGCCAGCAGGAGCGTTGAAGACTACTATGGCTACACCTTC. The chain couples TRBV2 to TRBJ1-2; D is undetermined. Germline CDR1 and CDR2: SNHLY and FYNNEI. The CDR3 covers 14 residues. The ends were cut back, 6 bases at V and 3 bases at J, with 14 bases in the middle.

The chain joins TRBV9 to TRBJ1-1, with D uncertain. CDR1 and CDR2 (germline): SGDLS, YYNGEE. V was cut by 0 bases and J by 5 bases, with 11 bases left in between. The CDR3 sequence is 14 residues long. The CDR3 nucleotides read TGTGCCAGCAGCGTAGACGCCCTTGGGACTGAAGCTTTCTTT. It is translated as CASSVDALGTEAFF.

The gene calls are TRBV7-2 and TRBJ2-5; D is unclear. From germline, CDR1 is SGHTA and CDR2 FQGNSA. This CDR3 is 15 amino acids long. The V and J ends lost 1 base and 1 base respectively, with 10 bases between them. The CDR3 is CASSLVVGGQETQYF. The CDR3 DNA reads TGTGCCAGCAGCTTAGTCGTGGGCGGCCAAGAGACCCAGTACTTC. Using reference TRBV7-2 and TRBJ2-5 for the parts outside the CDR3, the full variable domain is GAGVSQSPSNKVTEKGKDVELRCDPISGHTALYWYRQSLGQGLEFLIYFQGNSAPDKSGLPSDRFSAERTGGSVSTLTIQRTQQEDSAVYLCASSLVVGGQETQYFGPGTRLLVL.

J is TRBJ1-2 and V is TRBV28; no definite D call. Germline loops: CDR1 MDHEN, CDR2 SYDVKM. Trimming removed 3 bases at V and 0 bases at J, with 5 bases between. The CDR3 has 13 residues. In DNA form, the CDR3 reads TGTGCCAGCAGTTTCCTCTCTAACTATGGCTACACCTTC. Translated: CASSFLSNYGYTF.

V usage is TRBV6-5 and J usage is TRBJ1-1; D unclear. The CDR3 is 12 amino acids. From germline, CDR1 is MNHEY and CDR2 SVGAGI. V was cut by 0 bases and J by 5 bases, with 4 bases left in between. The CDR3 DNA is TGTGCCAGCAGTTACTCAAGTACTGAAGCTTTCTTT. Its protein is CASSYSSTEAFF.

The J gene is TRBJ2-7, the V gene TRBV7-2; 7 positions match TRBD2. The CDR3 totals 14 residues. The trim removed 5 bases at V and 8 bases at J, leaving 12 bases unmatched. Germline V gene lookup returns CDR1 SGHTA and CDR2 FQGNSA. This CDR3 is CASSRREDPTKQYF. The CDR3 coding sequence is TGTGCCAGCAGCCGCCGGGAGGACCCTACGAAGCAGTACTTC.

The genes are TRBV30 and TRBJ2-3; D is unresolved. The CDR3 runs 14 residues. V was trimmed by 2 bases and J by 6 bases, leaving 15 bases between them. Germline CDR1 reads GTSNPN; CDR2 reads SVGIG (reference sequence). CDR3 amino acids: CAWSFSLGSDTQYF. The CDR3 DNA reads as TGTGCCTGGAGTTTCTCTTTGGGGTCTGATACGCAGTATTTT.

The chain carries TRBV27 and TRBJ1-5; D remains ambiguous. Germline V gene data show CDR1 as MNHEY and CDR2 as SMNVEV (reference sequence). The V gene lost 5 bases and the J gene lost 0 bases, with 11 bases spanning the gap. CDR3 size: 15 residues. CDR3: CASSRAPYSNQPQHF. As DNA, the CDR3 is TGTGCCAGCAGTAGGGCTCCCTATAGCAATCAGCCCCAGCATTTT.

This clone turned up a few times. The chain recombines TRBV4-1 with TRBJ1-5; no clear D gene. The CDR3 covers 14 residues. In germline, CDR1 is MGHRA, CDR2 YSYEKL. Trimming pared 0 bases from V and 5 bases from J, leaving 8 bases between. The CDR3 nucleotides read TGCGCCAGCAGCCAAGATTATCCGGATCAGCCCCAGCATTTT. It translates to CASSQDYPDQPQHF.

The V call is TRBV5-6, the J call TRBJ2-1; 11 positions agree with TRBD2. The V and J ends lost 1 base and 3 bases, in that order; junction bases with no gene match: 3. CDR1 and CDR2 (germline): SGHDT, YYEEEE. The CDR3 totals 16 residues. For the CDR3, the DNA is TGTGCCAGCAGCTTGCTAGCGGGAGGCCACTACAATGAGCAGTTCTTC. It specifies CASSLLAGGHYNEQFF.

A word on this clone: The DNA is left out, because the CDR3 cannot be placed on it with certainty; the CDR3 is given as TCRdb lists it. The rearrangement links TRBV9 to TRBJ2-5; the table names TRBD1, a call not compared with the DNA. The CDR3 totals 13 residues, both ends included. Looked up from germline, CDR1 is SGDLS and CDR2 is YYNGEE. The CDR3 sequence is CASSVGGGTVPYF.

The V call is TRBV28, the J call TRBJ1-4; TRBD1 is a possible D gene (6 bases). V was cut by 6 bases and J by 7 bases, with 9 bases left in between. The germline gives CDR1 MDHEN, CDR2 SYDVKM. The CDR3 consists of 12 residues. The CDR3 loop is CASRGGSEKLFF. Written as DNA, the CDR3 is TGTGCCAGCAGAGGGGGTTCTGAAAAACTGTTTTTT.

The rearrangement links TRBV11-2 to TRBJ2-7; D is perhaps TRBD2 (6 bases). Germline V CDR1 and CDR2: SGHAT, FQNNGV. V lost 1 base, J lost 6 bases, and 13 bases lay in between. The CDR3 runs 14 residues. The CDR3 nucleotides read TGTGCCAGCAGCTTAGTTCACGGAGCGGGCGAGCAGTACTTC. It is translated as CASSLVHGAGEQYF.

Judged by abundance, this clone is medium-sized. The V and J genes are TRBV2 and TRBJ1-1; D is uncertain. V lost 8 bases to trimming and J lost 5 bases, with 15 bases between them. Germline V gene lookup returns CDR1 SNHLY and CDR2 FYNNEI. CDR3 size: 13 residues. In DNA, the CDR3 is TGTGCCAGCGTCCGGGGTATGGGGACTGAAGCTTTCTTT. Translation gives CASVRGMGTEAFF.

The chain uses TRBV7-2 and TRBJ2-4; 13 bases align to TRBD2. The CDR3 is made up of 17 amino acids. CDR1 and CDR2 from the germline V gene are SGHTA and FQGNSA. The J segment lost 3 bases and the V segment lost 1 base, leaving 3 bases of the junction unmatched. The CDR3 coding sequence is TGTGCCAGCAGCTTAGGACTAGCGGGAGGAGGCAAAAACATTCAGTACTTC. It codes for CASSLGLAGGGKNIQYF.

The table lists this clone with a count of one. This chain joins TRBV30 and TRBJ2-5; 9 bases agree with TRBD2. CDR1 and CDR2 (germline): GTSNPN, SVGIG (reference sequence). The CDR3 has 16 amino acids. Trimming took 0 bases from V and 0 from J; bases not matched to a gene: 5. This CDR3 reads CAWSVAGGRDQETQYF. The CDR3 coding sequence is TGTGCCTGGAGTGTAGCCGGCGGGAGGGACCAAGAGACCCAGTACTTC.

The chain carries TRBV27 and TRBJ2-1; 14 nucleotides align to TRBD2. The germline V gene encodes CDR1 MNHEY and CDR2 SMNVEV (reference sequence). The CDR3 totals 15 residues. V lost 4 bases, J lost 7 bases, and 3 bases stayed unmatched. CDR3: CASSSRLAGGNEQFF. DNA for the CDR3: TGTGCCAGCAGTTCCCGACTAGCGGGAGGGAATGAGCAGTTCTTC.

Here the CDR3 reads CASSRLWGQQETQYF. For the CDR3, the DNA is TGTGCCAGCAGCCGATTGTGGGGGCAGCAAGAGACCCAGTACTTC. The chain has TRBV7-2 and TRBJ2-5; a weak D match, TRBD1 (6 bases). Germline V gene sequence: CDR1 SGHTA, CDR2 FQGNSA. This CDR3 has 15 amino acids. Trimming stripped 5 bases from V and 2 bases from J, with 15 bases between.

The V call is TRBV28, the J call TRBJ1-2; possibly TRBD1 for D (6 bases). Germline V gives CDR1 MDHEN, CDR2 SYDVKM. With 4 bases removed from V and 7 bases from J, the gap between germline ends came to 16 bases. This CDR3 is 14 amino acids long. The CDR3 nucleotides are TGTGCCAGCAGTTCCCTCGCGGGGGGGCTTGGCTACACCTTC. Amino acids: CASSSLAGGLGYTF.

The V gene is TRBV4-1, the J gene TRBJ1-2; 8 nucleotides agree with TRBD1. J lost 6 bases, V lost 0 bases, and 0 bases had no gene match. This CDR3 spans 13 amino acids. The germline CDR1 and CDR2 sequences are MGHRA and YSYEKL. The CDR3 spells CASSQEQGDGYTF. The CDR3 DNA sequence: TGCGCCAGCAGCCAAGAACAGGGGGATGGCTACACCTTC.

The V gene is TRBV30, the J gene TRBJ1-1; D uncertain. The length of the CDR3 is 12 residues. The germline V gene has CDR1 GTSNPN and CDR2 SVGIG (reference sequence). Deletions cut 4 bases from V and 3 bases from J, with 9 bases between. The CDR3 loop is CAWKTDYTEAFF. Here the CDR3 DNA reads TGTGCCTGGAAAACTGACTACACTGAAGCTTTCTTT.

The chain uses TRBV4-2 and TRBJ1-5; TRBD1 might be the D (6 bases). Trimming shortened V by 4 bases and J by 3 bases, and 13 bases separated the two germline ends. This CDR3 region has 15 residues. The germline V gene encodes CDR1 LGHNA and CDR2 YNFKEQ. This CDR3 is CASSPGQGNNQPQHF. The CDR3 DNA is TGTGCCAGCAGCCCGGGACAAGGCAACAATCAGCCCCAGCATTTT.